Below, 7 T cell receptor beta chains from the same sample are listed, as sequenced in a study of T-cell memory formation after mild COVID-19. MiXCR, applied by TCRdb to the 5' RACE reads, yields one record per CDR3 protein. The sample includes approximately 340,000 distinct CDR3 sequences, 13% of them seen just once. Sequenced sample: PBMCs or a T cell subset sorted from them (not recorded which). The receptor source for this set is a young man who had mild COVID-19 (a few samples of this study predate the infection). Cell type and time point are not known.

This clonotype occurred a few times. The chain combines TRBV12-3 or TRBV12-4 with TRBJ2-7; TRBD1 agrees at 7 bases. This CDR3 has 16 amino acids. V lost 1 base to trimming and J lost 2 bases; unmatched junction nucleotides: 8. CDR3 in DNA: TGTGCCAGCAGTTTAGTCGACAGGGTAAGGCCCTACGAGCAGTACGTC. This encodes CASSLVDRVRPYEQYV.

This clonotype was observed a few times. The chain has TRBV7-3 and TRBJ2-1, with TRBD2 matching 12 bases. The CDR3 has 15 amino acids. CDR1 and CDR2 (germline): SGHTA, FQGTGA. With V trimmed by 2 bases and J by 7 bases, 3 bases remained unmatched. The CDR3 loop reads CASSLLAGGPNEQFF. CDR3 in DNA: TGTGCCAGCAGCTTACTAGCGGGGGGGCCTAATGAGCAGTTCTTC.

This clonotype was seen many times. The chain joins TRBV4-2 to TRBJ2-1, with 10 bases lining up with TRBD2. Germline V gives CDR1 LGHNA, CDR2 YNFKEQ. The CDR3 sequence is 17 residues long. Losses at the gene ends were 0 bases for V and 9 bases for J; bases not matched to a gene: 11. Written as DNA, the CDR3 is TGTGCCAGCAGCCAAGATAGTGGTAGCGGGGGGATCAGTGAGCAGTTCTTC. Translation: CASSQDSGSGGISEQFF.

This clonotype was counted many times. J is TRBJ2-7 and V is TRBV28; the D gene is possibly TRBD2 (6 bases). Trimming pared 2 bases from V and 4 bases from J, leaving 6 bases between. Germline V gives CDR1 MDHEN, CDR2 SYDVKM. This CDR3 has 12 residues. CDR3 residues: CASSLRGYEQYV. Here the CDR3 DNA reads TGTGCCAGCAGTTTACGGGGGTACGAGCAGTACGTC.

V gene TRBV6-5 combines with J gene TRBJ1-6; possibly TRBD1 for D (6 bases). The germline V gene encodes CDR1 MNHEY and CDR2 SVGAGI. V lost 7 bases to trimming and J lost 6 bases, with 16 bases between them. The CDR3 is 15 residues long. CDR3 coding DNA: TGTGCCAGCACCCTAGGGGGTTCGGTTAATTCACCCCTCCACTTT. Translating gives CASTLGGSVNSPLHF.

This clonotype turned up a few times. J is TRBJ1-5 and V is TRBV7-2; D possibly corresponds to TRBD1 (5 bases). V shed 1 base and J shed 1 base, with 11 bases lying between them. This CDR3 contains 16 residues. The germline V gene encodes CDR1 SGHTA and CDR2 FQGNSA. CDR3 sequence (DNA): TGTGCCAGCAGCTTAGGAAGGGGCCTAAGCAATCAGCCCCAGCATTTT. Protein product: CASSLGRGLSNQPQHF. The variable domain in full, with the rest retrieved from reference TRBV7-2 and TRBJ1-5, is GAGVSQSPSNKVTEKGKDVELRCDPISGHTALYWYRQSLGQGLEFLIYFQGNSAPDKSGLPSDRFSAERTGGSVSTLTIQRTQQEDSAVYLCASSLGRGLSNQPQHFGDGTRLSIL.

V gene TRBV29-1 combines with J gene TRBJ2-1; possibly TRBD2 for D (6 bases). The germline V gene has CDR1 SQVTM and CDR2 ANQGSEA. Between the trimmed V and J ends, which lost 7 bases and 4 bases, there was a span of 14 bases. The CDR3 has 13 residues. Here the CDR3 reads CSGREGTYNEQFF. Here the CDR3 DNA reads TGCAGCGGACGGGAAGGGACTTACAATGAGCAGTTCTTC.